These 2 T cell receptor beta chains came from one sample sequenced in a study of beta chain features in type 1 diabetes. The investigators reverse transcribed all of the isolated RNA, so they sequenced expressed TCRB transcripts. Assay used: immunoSEQ multiplex PCR; TCRdb lists only in-frame clones, some missing. Of 160,000 or so clones in the sample, about 9% were seen once. Study-wide results and caveats: Shortening that was moderate but significant affected the TCRB CDR3s of Type 1 diabetes patients in all four CD4+ subsets.

Which antigens these TCRs recognize remains unknown. The sequenced sample was central memory CD4+ T cells from blood. Receptors were obtained from a young woman with type 1 diabetes.

This clone was counted a few times. The CDR3 loop is CASSRTGGGNSPLHF. The CDR3 region has the DNA TGCGCCAGCAGCCGAACAGGGGGCGGTAATTCACCCCTCCACTTT. The chain is built from TRBV4-3 and TRBJ1-6, with TRBD1 identical over 9 bases. After removal of 4 bases from V and 6 bases from J, the junction contained 4 bases not matched to a gene. CDR3 length: 15 amino acids. Per the germline V gene, CDR1 is LGHNA and CDR2 is YSLEER.

The rearrangement links TRBV5-1 to TRBJ1-1; 8 bases agree with TRBD1. With 4 bases clipped from V and 11 bases from J, the junction kept 13 bases outside the gene matches. The germline V gene has CDR1 SGHRS and CDR2 YFSETQ. This CDR3 is 14 amino acids long. CDR3 bases: TGCGCCAGCAGCCAGGGACAGGAGTTTTCGGGGGCTTTCTTT. Protein: CASSQGQEFSGAFF.